Below are 17 T cell receptor beta chains sequenced from a single sample in a study of T cell responses to AZD1222 COVID-19 vaccine. The table came from immunoSEQ multiplex PCR; TCRdb's copy has only in-frame clones and leaves some out. The sample has 95,000 to 100,000 clones, around 84% seen once. Sequencing was performed on peripheral blood, taken on day 0 of AZD1222 vaccination. The receptors derive from an adult in good health.

The chain joins TRBV14 to TRBJ2-1; D is unresolved. Trimming cost V 0 bases and J 8 bases, with 14 bases left between them. This CDR3 contains 15 residues. The V gene's germline CDR1 is SGHDN and CDR2 FVKESK. The CDR3 region has the DNA TGTGCCAGCAGCCAAGATATAGGCTATTTGGATGAGCAGTTCTTC. Translating it yields CASSQDIGYLDEQFF.

The chain combines TRBV7-8 with TRBJ1-1, with 7 nucleotides matching TRBD1. The CDR3 is 13 residues long. Looked up from germline, CDR1 is SGHVS and CDR2 is FQNEAQ. Trimming removed 2 bases from V and 5 bases from J; junction bases left unmatched: 2. The CDR3 region is CASSLRGRTEAFF. The CDR3 DNA sequence: TGTGCCAGCAGCTTAAGGGGGCGGACTGAAGCTTTCTTT.

Note on this clone: The junction departs from germline at one end; a sequencing error may be responsible. This rearrangement joins TRBV4-2 to TRBJ2-2; 7 nucleotides align to TRBD2. This CDR3 is built from 16 residues. Germline CDR1 reads LGHNA; CDR2 reads YNFKEQ. The CDR3 loop is CASSLSGGLNAGELFF. The CDR3 DNA reads TGTGCCAGCAGCCTTTCGGGGGGATTGAACGCCGGGGAGCTGTTTTTT.

The genes are TRBV4-2 and TRBJ1-1; a possible D gene is TRBD1 (5 bases). The CDR3 contains 15 residues. Germline assignment: CDR1 LGHNA and CDR2 YNFKEQ. The V and J ends lost 0 bases and 4 bases respectively, with 12 bases between them. The CDR3 sequence is CASSQDPGGGTEAFF. In nucleotides, the CDR3 is TGTGCCAGCAGCCAAGATCCCGGGGGGGGCACTGAAGCTTTCTTT.

The chain links TRBV11-2 to TRBJ1-4; tentatively, D is TRBD1 (5 bases). V was shortened by 5 bases and J by 4 bases, with 8 bases between the two germline ends. The germline gives CDR1 SGHAT, CDR2 FQNNGV. CDR3 length: 13 residues. CDR3 nucleotides: TGTGCCAGCAGCCGGGGGGTTAATGAAAAACTGTTTTTT. It encodes CASSRGVNEKLFF.

The chain has TRBV10-3 and TRBJ1-6; unclear D gene. V lost 0 bases and J 8 bases, leaving 2 bases between the germline ends. CDR1 and CDR2 (germline): ENHRY, SYGVKD. The CDR3 is 12 residues long. CDR3 loop: CAISESDSPLHF. The CDR3 bases are TGTGCCATCAGTGAGTCCGATTCACCCCTCCACTTT.

V gene TRBV4-3 combines with J gene TRBJ2-5; 7 bases are shared with TRBD2. There are 16 residues in the CDR3. Germline V CDR1 and CDR2: LGHNA, YSLEER. V trimming: 0 bases; J trimming: 2 bases; junction bases outside the gene matches: 6. The CDR3 DNA sequence: TGCGCCAGCAGCCAAGACGTGGGGCGGGGGCAAGAGACCCAGTACTTC. It encodes CASSQDVGRGQETQYF.

V is TRBV6-5 and J is TRBJ2-7, with TRBD2 matching over 12 bases. Losses at the gene ends were 4 bases for V and 4 bases for J; bases not matched to a gene: 2. This CDR3 region has 14 residues. Germline V CDR1 and CDR2: MNHEY, SVGAGI. The CDR3 is CASSSGLAGYEQYF. CDR3 coding DNA: TGTGCCAGCAGTTCGGGACTAGCGGGTTACGAGCAGTACTTC.

The V call is TRBV5-1, the J call TRBJ2-1; D is undetermined. This CDR3 region has 14 residues. With 3 bases removed from V and 0 bases from J, the gap between germline ends came to 7 bases. Germline CDR1 and CDR2: SGHRS and YFSETQ. Written as DNA, the CDR3 is TGCGCCAGCAGCTATGATCTCTCCTACAATGAGCAGTTCTTC. Translating it yields CASSYDLSYNEQFF. Drawing the rest from reference TRBV5-1 and TRBJ2-1, the complete variable domain is KAGVTQTPRYLIKTRGQQVTLSCSPISGHRSVSWYQQTPGQGLQFLFEYFSETQRNKGNFPGRFSGRQFSNSRSEMNVSTLELGDSALYLCASSYDLSYNEQFFGPGTRLTVL.

This clone has just one count. The DNA for the CDR3 is TGTGCCAGCAGTTTCCTGACAGGCAGCAGGGAGACCCAGTACTTC. It specifies CASSFLTGSRETQYF. The chain uses TRBV28 and TRBJ2-5, with D perhaps TRBD1 (6 bases). The CDR3 sequence is 15 residues long. Germline loops: CDR1 MDHEN, CDR2 SYDVKM. Trimming removed 3 bases at V and 5 bases at J, with 16 bases between.

This clone appeared once. The chain joins TRBV7-2 to TRBJ2-1, with D perhaps being TRBD1 or TRBD2 (6 bases each). This CDR3 comprises 14 residues. Trimming took 5 bases from V and 7 from J, leaving 15 bases between them. Germline V gene lookup returns CDR1 SGHTA and CDR2 FQGNSA. CDR3 DNA sequence: TGTGCCAGCAGCCTCTTCGGGGGCGGAAATGAGCAGTTCTTC. Amino acids: CASSLFGGGNEQFF.

The chain links TRBV2 to TRBJ2-5, with 10 bases that match TRBD2. The CDR3 covers 14 residues. After removal of 3 bases from V and 2 bases from J, the junction contained 0 bases not matched to a gene. The germline V gene has CDR1 SNHLY and CDR2 FYNNEI. CDR3 coding DNA: TGTGCCAGCAGTGAGACTAGCGGGCAAGAGACCCAGTACTTC. This translates into CASSETSGQETQYF.

At least ten counts were recorded for this clone. J is TRBJ2-7 and V is TRBV5-1, with D possibly matching TRBD1 (5 bases). The length of the CDR3 is 17 residues. The germline V gene encodes CDR1 SGHRS and CDR2 YFSETQ. The germline V and J ends were trimmed by 2 bases and 5 bases, with 23 bases remaining between them. CDR3 amino acids: CASSLYTVPSQGDEQYF. In nucleotides, the CDR3 is TGCGCCAGCAGCTTATACACAGTACCGTCCCAGGGTGACGAGCAGTACTTC.

The chain links TRBV18 to TRBJ1-5; 8 bases are a match to TRBD1. After removal of 5 bases from V and 2 bases from J, the junction contained 2 bases not matched to a gene. Germline assignment: CDR1 KGHSH and CDR2 LQKENI. The length of the CDR3 is 14 residues. DNA for the CDR3: TGTGCCAGCTCAACGGACAGGGGCAATCAGCCCCAGCATTTT. As protein: CASSTDRGNQPQHF.

This clone was seen only once. One junction end disagrees with the germline gene, perhaps due to a read error. The chain combines TRBV11-3 with TRBJ2-1; no firm D call. The CDR3 extends over 14 amino acids. Germline-derived CDR1 and CDR2 are SGHNT and YENEEA. The CDR3 DNA reads as TGTGCCAGCAGCTTAAGCCCCTCCTTCAATGAGCAGTTCTTC. Encoded protein: CASSLSPSFNEQFF.

The chain uses TRBV27 and TRBJ1-1, with D possibly TRBD1 on 6 matching bases. Germline V gene data show CDR1 as MNHEY and CDR2 as SMNVEV (reference sequence). With 5 bases removed from V and 12 bases from J, the gap between germline ends came to 19 bases. This CDR3 region has 13 residues. The CDR3 DNA sequence: TGTGCCAGCAGTCCCGCGGACAGATGGGAGTCTTTCTTT. Its translation: CASSPADRWESFF.

The V call is TRBV19, the J call TRBJ1-1, with 7 bases lining up with TRBD1. The junction had 13 bases not matched to a gene; V was cut back by 6 bases and J by 9 bases. CDR3 length equals 14 residues. Germline values: CDR1 LNHDA, CDR2 SQIVND (reference sequence). The CDR3 region has the DNA TGTGCCAGTAGCATCGGACTAAAGGGGGCGAAAGCTTTCTTT. Translation: CASSIGLKGAKAFF.